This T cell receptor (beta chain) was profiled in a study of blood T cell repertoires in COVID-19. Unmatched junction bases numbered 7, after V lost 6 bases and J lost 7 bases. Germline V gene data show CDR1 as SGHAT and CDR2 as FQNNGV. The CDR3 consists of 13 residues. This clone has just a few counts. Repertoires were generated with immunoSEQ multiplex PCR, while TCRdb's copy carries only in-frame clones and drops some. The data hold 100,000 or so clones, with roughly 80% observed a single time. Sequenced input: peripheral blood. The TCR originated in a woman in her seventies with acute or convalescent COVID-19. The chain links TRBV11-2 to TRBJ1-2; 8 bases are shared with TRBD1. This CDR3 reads CASSLGQGVGYTF. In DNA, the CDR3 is TGTGCCAGCAGTCTTGGACAGGGAGTTGGCTACACCTTC.